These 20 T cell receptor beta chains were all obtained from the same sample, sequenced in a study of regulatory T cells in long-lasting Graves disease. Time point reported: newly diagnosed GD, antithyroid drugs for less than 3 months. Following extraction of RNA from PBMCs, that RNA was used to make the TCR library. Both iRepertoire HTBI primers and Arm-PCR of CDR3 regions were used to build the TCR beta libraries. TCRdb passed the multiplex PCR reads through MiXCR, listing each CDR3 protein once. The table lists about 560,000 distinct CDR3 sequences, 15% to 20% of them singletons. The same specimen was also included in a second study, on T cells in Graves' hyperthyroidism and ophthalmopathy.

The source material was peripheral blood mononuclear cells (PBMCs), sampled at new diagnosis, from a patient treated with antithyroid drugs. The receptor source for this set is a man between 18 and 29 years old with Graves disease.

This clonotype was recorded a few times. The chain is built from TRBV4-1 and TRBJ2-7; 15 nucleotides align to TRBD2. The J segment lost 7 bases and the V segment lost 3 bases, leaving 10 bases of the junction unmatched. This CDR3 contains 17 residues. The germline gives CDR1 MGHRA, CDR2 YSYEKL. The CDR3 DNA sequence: TGCGCCAGCAGCCAGGGAAAAGGGACTAGCGGGGGGTTGGAGCAGTACTTC. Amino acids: CASSQGKGTSGGLEQYF.

The CDR3: CASSHQRVAGGHGREQFF. Written as DNA, the CDR3 is TGTGCCAGCAGCCACCAGAGGGTAGCGGGAGGCCACGGGCGTGAGCAGTTCTTC. The chain couples TRBV9 to TRBJ2-1, with 10 bases aligning to TRBD2. Germline V gene sequence: CDR1 SGDLS, CDR2 YYNGEE. This CDR3 has 18 residues. The ends lost 4 bases at V and 9 bases at J; junction bases unmatched: 19. The full variable domain, with the rest looked up from reference TRBV9 and TRBJ2-1, is DSGVTQTPKHLITATGQRVTLRCSPRSGDLSVYWYQQSLDQGLQFLIQYYNGEERAKGNILERFSAQQFPDLHSELNLSSLELGDSALYFCASSHQRVAGGHGREQFFGPGTRLTVL.

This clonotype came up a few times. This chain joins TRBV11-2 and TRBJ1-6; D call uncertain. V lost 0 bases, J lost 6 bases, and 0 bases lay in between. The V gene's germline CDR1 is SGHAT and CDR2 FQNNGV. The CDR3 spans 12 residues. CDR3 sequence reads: CASSLDNSPLHF. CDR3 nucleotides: TGTGCCAGCAGCTTAGATAATTCACCCCTCCACTTT. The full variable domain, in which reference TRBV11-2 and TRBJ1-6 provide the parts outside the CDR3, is EAGVAQSPRYKIIEKRQSVAFWCNPISGHATLYWYQQILGQGPKLLIQFQNNGVVDDSQLPKDRFSAERLKGVDSTLKIQPAKLEDSAVYLCASSLDNSPLHFGNGTRLTVT.

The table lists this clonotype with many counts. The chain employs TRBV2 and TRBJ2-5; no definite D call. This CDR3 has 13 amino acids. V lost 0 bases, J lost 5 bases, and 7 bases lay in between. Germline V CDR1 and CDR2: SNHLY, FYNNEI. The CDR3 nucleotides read TGTGCCAGCAGTGAAGCGCTTGTGGAGACCCAGTACTTC. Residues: CASSEALVETQYF.

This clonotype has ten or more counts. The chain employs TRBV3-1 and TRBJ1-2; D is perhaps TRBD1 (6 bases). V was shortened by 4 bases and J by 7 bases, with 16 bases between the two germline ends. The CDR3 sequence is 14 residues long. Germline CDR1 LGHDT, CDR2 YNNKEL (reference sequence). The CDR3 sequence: CASSLFAGAGGYTF. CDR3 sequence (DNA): TGTGCCAGCAGCCTTTTTGCAGGGGCCGGTGGCTACACCTTC.

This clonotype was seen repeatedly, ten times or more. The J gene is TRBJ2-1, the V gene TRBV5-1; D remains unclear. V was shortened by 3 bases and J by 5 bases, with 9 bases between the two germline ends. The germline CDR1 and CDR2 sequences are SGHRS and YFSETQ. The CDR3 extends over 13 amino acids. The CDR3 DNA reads TGCGCCAGCAGCTCTGTACTACACAATGAGCAGTTCTTC. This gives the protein CASSSVLHNEQFF. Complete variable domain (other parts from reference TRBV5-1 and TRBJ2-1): KAGVTQTPRYLIKTRGQQVTLSCSPISGHRSVSWYQQTPGQGLQFLFEYFSETQRNKGNFPGRFSGRQFSNSRSEMNVSTLELGDSALYLCASSSVLHNEQFFGPGTRLTVL.

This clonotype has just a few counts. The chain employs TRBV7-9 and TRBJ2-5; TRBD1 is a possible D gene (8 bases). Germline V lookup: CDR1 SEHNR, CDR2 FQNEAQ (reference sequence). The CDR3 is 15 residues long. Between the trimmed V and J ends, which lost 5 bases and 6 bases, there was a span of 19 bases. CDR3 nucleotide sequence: TGTGCCAGCAGCCCGACCACAGGGGGGGTAAAGACCCAGTACTTC. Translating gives CASSPTTGGVKTQYF.

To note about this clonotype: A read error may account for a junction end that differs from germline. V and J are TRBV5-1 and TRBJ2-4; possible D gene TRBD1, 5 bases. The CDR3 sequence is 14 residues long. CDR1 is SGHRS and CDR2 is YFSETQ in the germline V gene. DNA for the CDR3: TGTGCCAGCTTAGTCAGGGCCCGCAAAAACATTCAGTACTTC. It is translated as CASLVRARKNIQYF. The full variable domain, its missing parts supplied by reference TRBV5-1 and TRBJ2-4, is KAGVTQTPRYLIKTRGQQVTLSCSPISGHRSVSWYQQTPGQGLQFLFEYFSETQRNKGNFPGRFSGRQFSNSRSEMNVSTLELGDSALYLCASLVRARKNIQYFGAGTRLSVL.

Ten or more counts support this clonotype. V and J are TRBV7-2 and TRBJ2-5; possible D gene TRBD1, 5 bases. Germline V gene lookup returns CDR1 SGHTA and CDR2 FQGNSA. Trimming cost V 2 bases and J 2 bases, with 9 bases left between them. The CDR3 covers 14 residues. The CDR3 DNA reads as TGTGCCAGCAGCTTACAGGGAATACAAGAGACCCAGTACTTC. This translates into CASSLQGIQETQYF.

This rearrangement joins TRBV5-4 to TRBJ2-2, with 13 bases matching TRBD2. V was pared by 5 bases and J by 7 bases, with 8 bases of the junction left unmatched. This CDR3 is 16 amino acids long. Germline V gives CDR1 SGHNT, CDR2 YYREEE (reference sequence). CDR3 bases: TGTGCCAGCAGTCGTGGACTAGCGGGAGTTAACGGGGAGCTGTTTTTT. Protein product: CASSRGLAGVNGELFF.

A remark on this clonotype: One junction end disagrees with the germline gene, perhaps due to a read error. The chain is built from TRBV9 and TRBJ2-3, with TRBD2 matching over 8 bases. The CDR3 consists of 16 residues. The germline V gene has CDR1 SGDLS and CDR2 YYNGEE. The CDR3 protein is CASSVVGGRQTGTQYF. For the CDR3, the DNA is TGTGCCAGCAGCGTAGTTGGCGGGAGGCAAACAGGTACGCAGTATTTT. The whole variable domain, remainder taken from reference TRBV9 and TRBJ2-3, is DSGVTQTPKHLITATGQRVTLRCSPRSGDLSVYWYQQSLDQGLQFLIQYYNGEERAKGNILERFSAQQFPDLHSELNLSSLELGDSALYFCASSVVGGRQTGTQYFGPGTRLTVL.

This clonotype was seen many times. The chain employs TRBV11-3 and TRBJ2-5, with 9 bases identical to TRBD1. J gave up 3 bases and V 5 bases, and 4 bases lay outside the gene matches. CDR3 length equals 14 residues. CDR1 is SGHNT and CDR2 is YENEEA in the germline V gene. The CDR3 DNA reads TGTGCCAGCAGCCCCCGGGACAGGGAAGAGACCCAGTACTTC. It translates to CASSPRDREETQYF.

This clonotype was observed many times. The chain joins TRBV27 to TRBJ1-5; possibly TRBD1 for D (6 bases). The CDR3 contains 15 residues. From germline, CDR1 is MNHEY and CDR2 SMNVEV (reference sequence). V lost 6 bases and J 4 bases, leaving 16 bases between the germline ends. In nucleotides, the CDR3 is TGTGCCAGCAGCGCGCATACAGGGCCAAATCAGCCCCAGCATTTT. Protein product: CASSAHTGPNQPQHF.

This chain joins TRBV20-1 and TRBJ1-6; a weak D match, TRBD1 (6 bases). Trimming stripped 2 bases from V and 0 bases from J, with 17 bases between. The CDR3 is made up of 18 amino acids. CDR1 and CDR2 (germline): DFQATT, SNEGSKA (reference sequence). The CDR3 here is CSARNRESLSSYNSPLHF. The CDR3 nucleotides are TGCAGTGCTAGAAACAGGGAAAGTCTAAGCTCCTATAATTCACCCCTCCACTTT.

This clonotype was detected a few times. Written as DNA, the CDR3 is TGTGCCACCAGTGATCTACCGGGACAGGTACGTACTGAAGCTTTCTTT. Translated, it gives CATSDLPGQVRTEAFF. The V gene is TRBV24-1, the J gene TRBJ1-1; TRBD1 aligns across 8 bases. This CDR3 has 16 residues. V lost 3 bases and J lost 5; bases outside the gene matches: 10. CDR1 is KGHDR, CDR2 SFDVKD, per germline.

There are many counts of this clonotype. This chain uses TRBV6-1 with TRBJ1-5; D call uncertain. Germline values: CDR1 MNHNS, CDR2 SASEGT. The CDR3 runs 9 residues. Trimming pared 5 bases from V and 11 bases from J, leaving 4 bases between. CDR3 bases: TGTGCCAGCAGTAAGGCCCAGCATTTT. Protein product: CASSKAQHF.

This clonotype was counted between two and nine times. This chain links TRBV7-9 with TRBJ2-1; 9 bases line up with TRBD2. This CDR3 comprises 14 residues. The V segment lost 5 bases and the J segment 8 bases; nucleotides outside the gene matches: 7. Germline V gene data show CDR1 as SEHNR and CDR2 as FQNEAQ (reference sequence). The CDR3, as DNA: TGTGCCAGCAGCCCCGGGACTAGCAGGTATGAGCAGTTCTTC. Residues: CASSPGTSRYEQFF.

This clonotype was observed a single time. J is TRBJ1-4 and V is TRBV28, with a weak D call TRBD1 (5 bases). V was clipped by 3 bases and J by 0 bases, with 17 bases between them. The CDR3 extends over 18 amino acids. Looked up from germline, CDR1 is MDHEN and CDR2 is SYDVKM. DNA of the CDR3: TGTGCCAGCAGTTTCTCCGGGACGGCTGTTGCAACTAATGAAAAACTGTTTTTT. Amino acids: CASSFSGTAVATNEKLFF.

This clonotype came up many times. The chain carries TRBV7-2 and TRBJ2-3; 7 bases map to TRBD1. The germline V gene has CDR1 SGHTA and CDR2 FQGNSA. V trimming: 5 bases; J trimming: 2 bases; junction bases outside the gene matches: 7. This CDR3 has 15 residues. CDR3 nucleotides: TGTGCCAGCAGCCCAAGACAGGGACCCACAGATACGCAGTATTTT. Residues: CASSPRQGPTDTQYF.

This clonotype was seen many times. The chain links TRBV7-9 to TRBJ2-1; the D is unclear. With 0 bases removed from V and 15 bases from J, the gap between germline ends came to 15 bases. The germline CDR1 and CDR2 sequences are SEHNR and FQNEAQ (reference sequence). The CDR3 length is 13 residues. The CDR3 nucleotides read TGTGCCAGCAGCTTAGCGCAGGCAGGCCTCCCGTTCTTC. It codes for CASSLAQAGLPFF.